Listed below are T cell receptor beta chains from one sample, sequenced in a study of PD-1 blockade in classical Hodgkin lymphoma. TCRdb keeps only in-frame clones here, not all; method: immunoSEQ multiplex PCR. The sample records some 60,000 clones, around 89% being singletons. Sequencing was performed on peripheral blood mononuclear cells (PBMCs), taken at baseline. The receptors were gathered from a human donor with classical Hodgkin lymphoma. Each CDR3 is given with its conserved first and last residue. D genes are given only for firm matches. Only some rows state a clone size, as once, few, many or a class for expanded clones.

d_call	v_call	j_call	clone_size	cdr3_nt	cdr3_aa
TRBD2	TRBV5-4	TRBJ2-1	once	TGTGCCAGCAGCTTACGGGGGGTTGCCTACAATGAGCAGTTCTTC	CASSLRGVAYNEQFF
-	TRBV2	TRBJ2-7	-	TGTGCCAGCAGTGGGGGGTATGTAAGAACCGAGCAGTACTTC	CASSGGYVRTEQYF
-	TRBV6-5	TRBJ2-3	-	TGTGCCAGCAGTTGGGGAGATACGCAGTATTTT	CASSWGDTQYF
-	TRBV5-8	TRBJ2-2	-	TGTGCCAGCAGCTTGGGTTATAGGGAGCTGTTTTTT	CASSLGYRELFF
-	TRBV19	TRBJ1-4	-	TGTGCCAGTAGGGAGTACGAACTGTTTTTT	CASREYELFF
-	TRBV15	TRBJ1-2	-	TGTGCCACCAGCAGAGATCCCGGGGGCTATGGCTACACCTTC	CATSRDPGGYGYTF
-	TRBV11-2	TRBJ2-7	-	TGTGCCAGCAGCTTAGTAACCATGGATTCCTACGAGCAGTACTTC	CASSLVTMDSYEQYF
-	TRBV6-5	TRBJ1-3	once	TGTGCCAGCAGTTACTCTAACAGGGCTCTCGGAAACACCATATATTTT	CASSYSNRALGNTIYF
-	TRBV19	TRBJ1-2	-	TGTGCCAGTAGTTCTTCGACAGAGAACTTCCATGGCTACACCTTC	CASSSSTENFHGYTF
TRBD1	TRBV4-2	TRBJ1-5	once	TGTGCCAGCAGCCCGGACAGGGTTAGCAATCAGCCCCAGCATTTT	CASSPDRVSNQPQHF
-	TRBV27	TRBJ1-2	-	TGTGCCAGCAGTTTCGGGGCGCACGGCTATGGCTACACCTTC	CASSFGAHGYGYTF
-	TRBV2	TRBJ2-3	-	TGTGCCAGCAGTGACACAGATACGCAGTATTTT	CASSDTDTQYF
TRBD2	TRBV7-2	TRBJ2-5	once	TGTGCCAGCAGCTTTAGAGGGAGCCGACTAGCCCTTGAGACCCAGTACTTC	CASSFRGSRLALETQYF
-	TRBV5-1	TRBJ1-1	-	TGCGCCAGCAGCTTGGACACAGGGTTGTACACTGAAGCTTTCTTT	CASSLDTGLYTEAFF
TRBD1	TRBV27	TRBJ1-1	-	TGTGCCAGCAGTTTAAGGACAGGGAGTACTACTGAAGCTTTCTTT	CASSLRTGSTTEAFF
-	TRBV5-6	TRBJ1-2	-	TGTGCCAGCAGCTTACGACCTCGGACCTATGGCTACACCTTC	CASSLRPRTYGYTF
-	TRBV7-9	TRBJ2-1	-	TGTGCCAGCAGTTGGGCAGGGGTGGGGAATGAGCAGTTCTTC	CASSWAGVGNEQFF
-	TRBV9	TRBJ2-3	-	TGTGCCAGCAGCGTAGGTACGGGGGCGAGCACAGATACGCAGTATTTT	CASSVGTGASTDTQYF
-	TRBV7-3	TRBJ2-1	-	TGTGCCAGCAGCGTGACTGCCTACAATGAGCAGTTCTTC	CASSVTAYNEQFF
TRBD1	TRBV5-5	TRBJ1-1	-	TGTGCCAGCAGCAATTCACTGACTCCGGGACAGGGTCACACTGAAGCTTTCTTT	CASSNSLTPGQGHTEAFF
TRBD2	TRBV5-1	TRBJ2-3	once	TGCGCCAGCAGCAGCGGGACTAGCGGGGTTGATACGCAGTATTTT	CASSSGTSGVDTQYF
-	TRBV4-1	TRBJ1-5	-	TGCGCCAGCAGCCCCTCTAGGGGAGTTCAGCCCCAGCATTTT	CASSPSRGVQPQHF
-	TRBV14	TRBJ2-3	-	TGTGCCAGCAGCCAAGCGACAGGGGAGGGGAGTACGCAGTATTTT	CASSQATGEGSTQYF
-	TRBV28	TRBJ1-2	-	TGTGCCAGCAGGGAGGCTAACTATGGCTACACCTTC	CASREANYGYTF
-	TRBV29-1	TRBJ1-1	-	TGCAGCACCCGGACGGGAAACACTGAAGCTTTCTTT	CSTRTGNTEAFF
TRBD1	TRBV7-8	TRBJ1-4	-	TGTGCCAGCAGCTTAGGGACAGGGGGAGGCGAAAAACTGTTTTTT	CASSLGTGGGEKLFF
-	TRBV2	TRBJ2-7	-	TGTGCCAGCAGGGGAGGCCCCTACGAGCAGTACTTC	CASRGGPYEQYF
-	TRBV10-3	TRBJ1-2	few	TGTGCCATCTTAGGCCAGCCACATGGCTACACCTTC	CAILGQPHGYTF
-	TRBV2	TRBJ1-5	-	TGTGCCAGCAGTGAAGCGCTTCAATCAGGGCCCCAGCATTTT	CASSEALQSGPQHF
-	TRBV21-1	TRBJ1-4	-	TGTGCCCCTTTGGACCCTAATGAAAAACTGTTTTTT	CAPLDPNEKLFF
TRBD1	TRBV10-3	TRBJ2-7	-	TGTGCCATCAGTGTAGGGACAGGGGCCTACGAGCAGTACTTC	CAISVGTGAYEQYF
TRBD1	TRBV6-6	TRBJ2-7	-	TGTGCCAGCAGCTCCGGGACAGGGGGCTCCCACGAGCAGTACTTC	CASSSGTGGSHEQYF
-	TRBV7-9	TRBJ1-3	-	TGTGCCAGCAACCGGAGAGCCTCCTCTGGAAACACCATATATTTT	CASNRRASSGNTIYF
-	TRBV30	TRBJ2-1	-	TGTGCCTGGAGTGTACGGCAGGGCCTAGGTGTGGGATACAATGAGCAGTTCTTC	CAWSVRQGLGVGYNEQFF
TRBD1	TRBV30	TRBJ1-5	-	TGTGCCTCAGGGGACAGCCATCAGCCCCAGCATTTT	CASGDSHQPQHF
TRBD1	TRBV10-3	TRBJ1-5	-	TGTGCCATCAGAGACAGGGAAGCTCAGCCCCAGCATTTT	CAIRDREAQPQHF
-	TRBV19	TRBJ2-7	-	TGTGCCAGTAGTATAGTTGCGGGCGGATACTACGAGCAGTACTTC	CASSIVAGGYYEQYF
TRBD1	TRBV19	TRBJ1-5	-	TGTGCCAGTAGTACCCGGGAGGGGGACAGGAAGGTGTCCCAGCATTTT	CASSTREGDRKVSQHF
TRBD2	TRBV6-5	TRBJ2-5	-	TGTGCCAGCAGTTACCGCCGGGGGGTGGAGACCCAGTACTTC	CASSYRRGVETQYF
-	TRBV30	TRBJ2-2	-	TGTGCCTGGAGTGGGGGGACCGGGGAGCTGTTTTTT	CAWSGGTGELFF
-	TRBV2	TRBJ1-1	-	TGTGCCAGCGTAAGGGATCCTTCTTATGATGAAGCTTTCTTT	CASVRDPSYDEAFF
-	TRBV7-2	TRBJ1-2	-	TGTGCCAGCAGTCAACGTGTCGGGGGGCCTCATGGCTACACCTTC	CASSQRVGGPHGYTF
TRBD1	TRBV7-9	TRBJ2-7	-	TGTGCCAGCAGCTCGTCGGGACAGCACCTATACGAGCAGTACTTC	CASSSSGQHLYEQYF
TRBD1	TRBV14	TRBJ1-6	once	TGTGCCAGCAGCCACGAGACAGGGTCGGCCCTCCACTTT	CASSHETGSALHF
-	TRBV5-4	TRBJ1-1	-	TGTGCCAGCAGCTATTGGTACATGAACACTGAAGCTTTCTTT	CASSYWYMNTEAFF
TRBD1	TRBV6-5	TRBJ1-2	-	TGTGCCAGCAGTCTACCGGACAGGATGGAAGGCTACACCTTC	CASSLPDRMEGYTF
-	TRBV25-1	TRBJ2-6	-	TGTGCCAGCAGTGAAGGACGCCTCGGGGCCAACGTCCTGACTTTC	CASSEGRLGANVLTF
TRBD1	TRBV5-1	TRBJ1-3	-	TGCGCCAGCAGCCCCCGGGACAGGGGAAACACCATATATTTT	CASSPRDRGNTIYF
TRBD1	TRBV5-1	TRBJ2-7	-	TGCGCCAGCAAGGGACAGGGCCTCTACGAGCAGTACTTC	CASKGQGLYEQYF
-	TRBV7-9	TRBJ2-3	-	TGTGCCAGCAGCTTTGGAGATACGCAGTATTTT	CASSFGDTQYF
-	TRBV2	TRBJ1-1	few	TGTGCCAGCAGTAACCGGGGAAACACTGAAGCTTTCTTT	CASSNRGNTEAFF